The T cell receptor (beta chain) described here comes from a study of blood T cells in healthy people across ages. With a J-beta primer mix and a sample-barcoded 5' primer, a second PCR ran 7 to 11 cycles. TCRdb re-called the 5' RACE reads through MiXCR, storing one row per CDR3 protein. Of about 800,000 distinct CDR3 sequences listed, 20% to 25% are singletons. The table lists this clonotype with a few counts. Germline V gives CDR1 SGHRS, CDR2 YFSETQ. Trimming shortened V by 5 bases and J by 4 bases, and 18 bases separated the two germline ends. The CDR3 is made up of 15 amino acids. The same sample was also studied in work on T cells of mothers and their children. According to that study: Every mother produced more than 10 million TCR beta CDR3 reads, whereas every child provided about 3 million.

Material for sequencing was blood. J is TRBJ2-5 and V is TRBV5-1, with D perhaps assigned TRBD1 or TRBD2 (5 bases each). The origin of this receptor is a boy aged 5 to 17 in good health. CDR3 coding DNA: TGCGCCAGCAGGAGTGGCCCGGGGACGGGAGAGACCCAGTACTTC. This encodes CASRSGPGTGETQYF.